This entry describes one TCR beta chain. This sample is drawn from a study of blood T cell repertoires in COVID-19. Study context: Italy, Spain and the United States were the sources of the convalescent and acute COVID-19 samples. PBMCs, B-cell-depleted T cells, or T cells were the source of the cDNA or gDNA that made up the material.

Original data processing: For nucleated cells, counts were estimated from reference gene primer amplification. Data came from immunoSEQ multiplex PCR; TCRdb stores just in-frame clones and leaves some out. V and J calls and clone size are copied from that table; D and trimming were computed from the DNA. Here the sample spans hundreds of thousands of clones, around 80% being singletons. This CDR3 has 14 amino acids. Germline trimming cut 3 bases from V and 5 bases from J; bases unmatched to any gene: 7. CDR1 is GTSNPN, CDR2 SVGIG, per germline (reference sequence). This chain links TRBV30 with TRBJ2-5; 9 bases align to TRBD1. The sequence was collected from a man aged 40-50 years with acute or convalescent COVID-19. The sample comprised peripheral blood. For the CDR3, the DNA is TGTGCCTGGAGGGAACAGGGGGCAGGGGAGACCCAGTACTTC. Translated: CAWREQGAGETQYF.